These T cell receptor beta chains were read from a single sample in a study of cytomegalovirus exposure and HLA in healthy donors. Some clones are missing from TCRdb's copy, which holds only in-frame ones; the method was immunoSEQ multiplex PCR. The sample includes about 64,000 clones, around 74% of them seen just once. The sample was PBMCs. The receptors here all came from a male donor in good health and CMV-seropositive. CDR3s include the opening cysteine and the closing phenylalanine or tryptophan. The D gene is left open where the match is weak. Size tells how often a clone was seen (once, few, many) or the class of an expanded clone, and some rows leave it out.

13	NA	TRBV28	TRBJ1-2	NA	TGTGCCAGCAGTTACCCAGGGCAGGTGGGCTACACCTTC	CASSYPGQVGYTF
14	NA	TRBV6-6	TRBJ1-1	few	TGTGCCAGCAGTTGGGGGCAGGGGATCGCTGAAGCTTTCTTT	CASSWGQGIAEAFF
16	NA	TRBV10-1	TRBJ1-5	NA	TGCGCCCCGGTAGGGGGTCGTATCATAGGTGATCAGCCCCAGCATTTT	CAPVGGRIIGDQPQHF
15	NA	TRBV7-6	TRBJ2-7	NA	TGTGCCAGCAGCTTAGGTTCTGGGGCTGTCTACGAGCAGTACTTC	CASSLGSGAVYEQYF
13	NA	TRBV11-2	TRBJ2-7	NA	TGTGCCAGCAGCTTAGGAGGGCTCTACGAGCAGTACTTC	CASSLGGLYEQYF
20	TRBD1	TRBV5-1	TRBJ2-3	NA	TGCGCCAGCAGCCTCGGGACAGGGGAACTCTTATACCTTTTCACAGATACGCAGTATTTT	CASSLGTGELLYLFTDTQYF
13	NA	TRBV6-4	TRBJ2-7	NA	TGTGCCAGCAGTGGTCAACAGGGCCTCGAGCAGTACTTC	CASSGQQGLEQYF
15	NA	TRBV30	TRBJ1-4	NA	TGTGCCTGGAGTTCTACCAGCCAGCTAGGTGAAAAACTGTTTTTT	CAWSSTSQLGEKLFF
14	NA	TRBV30	TRBJ1-1	NA	TGTGCCTGGGGGAGGAGGGAGACGAACACTGAAGCTTTCTTT	CAWGRRETNTEAFF
15	NA	TRBV11-2	TRBJ2-7	NA	TGTGCCAGCAGTTATCCCGGGACTGGCTCCTACGAGCAGTACTTC	CASSYPGTGSYEQYF
17	NA	TRBV10-2	TRBJ1-6	few	TGCGCCAGCAGTACCAGGTTAACTAGCTCCTATAATTCACCCCTCCACTTT	CASSTRLTSSYNSPLHF
14	TRBD1	TRBV4-1	TRBJ1-1	NA	TGCGCCAGCAGCCAGGGACAGGGGATCACTGAAGCTTTCTTT	CASSQGQGITEAFF
13	TRBD1	TRBV30	TRBJ1-2	few	TGTGCCTGGGGAGGACAGGGTGGCCATGGCTACACCTTC	CAWGGQGGHGYTF
14	NA	TRBV5-3	TRBJ1-4	NA	TGTGCCAGAAGCTTGCGTGAGCATGATGAAAAACTGTTTTTT	CARSLREHDEKLFF
13	NA	TRBV7-2	TRBJ2-2	few	TGTGCCAGCAGCCCGATTCGGGCCGGGGAGCTGTTTTTT	CASSPIRAGELFF
16	NA	TRBV4-2	TRBJ1-2	few	TGTGCCAGCAGCCAAGCAGGCGGGGGCGGTTGGGATGGCTACACCTTC	CASSQAGGGGWDGYTF
13	TRBD1	TRBV7-3	TRBJ1-1	NA	TGTGCCAGCAGCACCGGGACAGCCTATGAAGCTTTCTTT	CASSTGTAYEAFF
12	NA	TRBV29-1	TRBJ2-7	NA	TGCAGCGCTGGGATGACAGCCTACGAGCAGTACTTC	CSAGMTAYEQYF
14	NA	TRBV6-5	TRBJ2-3	once	TGTGCCAGCAGCTCCGTCCCGGGGAAGCATACGCAGTATTTT	CASSSVPGKHTQYF
14	NA	TRBV5-1	TRBJ2-1	NA	TGCGCCAGCAGCTTACCGAGACAGAACCATGAGCAGTTCTTC	CASSLPRQNHEQFF
13	NA	TRBV5-5	TRBJ2-7	once	TGTGCCAGCAGCGGGCCCAGGGTAGGGGAGCAGTACTTC	CASSGPRVGEQYF
14	NA	TRBV27	TRBJ1-2	few	TGTGCCAGCAGTTTAGACCTCTGGAGTGGGGGCTACACCTTC	CASSLDLWSGGYTF
13	TRBD1	TRBV30	TRBJ1-2	NA	TGTGCCTGGAGCGACAGGGCTCCCAATGGCTACACCTTC	CAWSDRAPNGYTF
13	NA	TRBV7-9	TRBJ2-7	NA	TGTGCCAGCAGCCCGACAGGATCCGCCGAGCAGTACTTC	CASSPTGSAEQYF
13	TRBD1	TRBV4-2	TRBJ1-1	NA	TGTGCCAGCAGTCAAAAGGACAGGCGTGAAGCTTTCTTT	CASSQKDRREAFF
12	NA	TRBV28	TRBJ1-2	NA	TGTGCCAGCACCCGGGACATTGATGGCTACACCTTC	CASTRDIDGYTF
13	NA	TRBV7-3	TRBJ1-2	NA	TGTGCCAGCAGCTTCACAGGGTACTATGGCTACACCTTC	CASSFTGYYGYTF
16	TRBD1	TRBV9	TRBJ1-4	NA	TGTGCCAGCAGCACGAGGGCGGGACAGTTCAATGAAAAACTGTTTTTT	CASSTRAGQFNEKLFF
15	TRBD2	TRBV5-4	TRBJ2-1	NA	TGTGCCAGCAGTCCTTCGACTAGCGGCCCGTCGGCGCAGTTCTTC	CASSPSTSGPSAQFF
16	TRBD1	TRBV5-4	TRBJ2-2	NA	TGTGCCAGCAGAGGTCCAACGGGACAGGGGACCGGGGAGCTGTTTTTT	CASRGPTGQGTGELFF
17	NA	TRBV5-1	TRBJ1-6	NA	TGCGCCAGCAGCTTGGAACAGACAAGCTCCTATAATTCACCCCTCCACTTT	CASSLEQTSSYNSPLHF
12	NA	TRBV7-2	TRBJ1-5	NA	TGTGCCACCGCCCTGGACTCCGGGCCCCAGCATTTT	CATALDSGPQHF
14	TRBD2	TRBV4-3	TRBJ2-2	NA	TGCGCCAGCAGCCCGGGGGAGGGCACCGGGGAGCTGTTTTTT	CASSPGEGTGELFF
16	NA	TRBV2	TRBJ2-2	NA	TGTGCCAGCACTGGGGTTGGATACGGGGGTACCGGGGAGCTGTTTTTT	CASTGVGYGGTGELFF
14	NA	TRBV19	TRBJ1-1	NA	TGTGCCAGTAAAAAGTTCCCAGTGAACACTGAAGCTTTCTTT	CASKKFPVNTEAFF
16	NA	TRBV7-2	TRBJ1-3	NA	TGTGCCAGCAGCTTAGAGCCCCCTTACAGTAGAAACACCATATATTTT	CASSLEPPYSRNTIYF
12	NA	TRBV6-5	TRBJ1-1	few	TGTGCCAGCATTGGGCGAAGTACTGAAGCTTTCTTT	CASIGRSTEAFF
14	NA	TRBV9	TRBJ1-4	NA	TGTGCCAGCAGCGTAGACAGGGAGGGAGAAAAACTGTTTTTT	CASSVDREGEKLFF
16	NA	TRBV4-3	TRBJ1-5	NA	TGCGCCAGCAGCCAGGGAAGAGGCAGGGGTGCTCAGCCCCAGCATTTT	CASSQGRGRGAQPQHF
12	NA	TRBV5-1	TRBJ1-1	NA	TGCGCCAGCAGGGGAGACAGGCCCGAAGCTTTCTTT	CASRGDRPEAFF
14	TRBD1	TRBV5-1	TRBJ2-7	once	TGCGCCAGCAGCTTAGGGACAGCCACCTACGAGCAGTACTTC	CASSLGTATYEQYF
17	TRBD2	TRBV5-4	TRBJ2-7	NA	TGTGCCAGCAGCTTGGCTGTTAGCGGGGGGCTTTCCTACGAGCAGTACTTC	CASSLAVSGGLSYEQYF
14	NA	TRBV5-1	TRBJ2-7	NA	TGCGCCAGCAGCTTGGGGACGGGGACCTACGAGCAGTACTTC	CASSLGTGTYEQYF
16	NA	TRBV13	TRBJ1-1	NA	TGTGCCAGCAGCTTGGGGCAGGTAGGAGATAACACTGAAGCTTTCTTT	CASSLGQVGDNTEAFF
15	NA	TRBV28	TRBJ2-7	NA	TGTGCCAGCAGTTTAGAGGACCGCGGACTCTACGAGCAGTACTTC	CASSLEDRGLYEQYF
14	NA	TRBV9	TRBJ1-6	NA	TGTGCCAGCAGCGTAGGGAGAGATAATTCACCCCTCCACTTT	CASSVGRDNSPLHF
14	NA	TRBV6-5	TRBJ2-1	NA	TGTGCCAGCAGCGAGGACAGCTCCTACAATGAGCAGTTCTTC	CASSEDSSYNEQFF